This TCR beta chain is drawn from a study of CD8+CD57+ T cells in acquired aplastic anemia. Looking at the study overall: The DNA of sorted CD4+ and CD8+ cells averaged around 3 ug. Whole-study findings and limits: The number of CD8+ CDR3 sequences shared by patients and controls was 25 to 35.

TCR beta VDJ and CDR3 profiling used genomic DNA as template. Each CDR3 protein gets one entry after TCRdb re-called the reads with MiXCR. The sample lists 310,000 or so distinct CDR3 sequences; under 65% were seen once. Whoever was chosen for sequencing had shown CD8+CD57+ cell expansion by flow cytometry. Every one of the patients had aplastic anemia (severe, acquired). Prior therapy had not been administered to any patient at the time of blood sampling. About this clonotype itself: Its antigen is still unknown.

The trim removed 2 bases at V and 4 bases at J, leaving 4 bases unmatched. The germline V gene has CDR1 ENHRY and CDR2 SYGVKD. The CDR3 extends over 16 amino acids. V gene TRBV10-3 combines with J gene TRBJ1-6; 8 bases are shared with TRBD1. The origin of this receptor is a human donor with aplastic anemia. The sample was sorted CD4+, CD8+, or CD8+CD57+ T cells (not recorded which) from PBMCs. The CDR3, as DNA: TGTGCCATCAGTGAGCAGGGGGCAATATATAATTCACCCCTCCACTTT. Translating gives CAISEQGAIYNSPLHF.